This T cell receptor beta chain came from a study of blood T cell repertoires in COVID-19. Looking at the study overall: Sites across the United States, Italy and Spain contributed samples from acute and convalescent COVID-19. Sample material is recorded as cDNA or gDNA derived from T cells, B-cell-depleted T cells, or PBMCs.

J was trimmed by 5 bases and V by 5 bases; bases with no gene match: 9. CDR1 is KGHSH, CDR2 LQKENI, per germline. CDR3 length: 16 amino acids. Per the authors' pipeline: Quantification of nucleated cells was approximated via reference gene primer amplification. Some clones are missing from TCRdb's copy, which holds only in-frame ones; the method was immunoSEQ multiplex PCR. V, J and clone size are those of that table, while D and trimming were read from the DNA. The sample consists of 55,000 to 65,000 clones, approximately 90% of them appearing once. The source material was peripheral blood. The chain joins TRBV18 to TRBJ2-1; TRBD2 matches 10 bases. The clonotype was recovered from a human donor with active COVID-19. The donor label of this sample is uncertain. CDR3 nucleotides: TGTGCCAGCTCAAGCCGGACTAGCGGCTTAAACAATGAGCAGTTCTTC. Its translation: CASSSRTSGLNNEQFF.